This TCR beta chain was identified during a study of OX40 agonist ivuxolimab in advanced cancers. Study-wide results and limits: The study did not work out the antigen specificity of the expanded peripheral T cells.

Remarks on this clone: Its specificity is unknown.

V gave up 1 base and J gave up 2 bases, with 8 bases separating them. The CDR3 consists of 14 residues. The V gene's germline CDR1 is SGHTA and CDR2 FQGNSA. Some clones are missing from TCRdb's copy, which holds only in-frame ones; the method was immunoSEQ multiplex PCR. The table records 55,000 to 70,000 clones, around 86% of them present only once. Autoimmune disease history or systemic immunosuppression disqualified patients. The source was CD4+ or CD8+ T cells sorted from blood, collected in a trial of the OX40 agonist ivuxolimab. This clonotype was sampled from an adult with an advanced solid tumor such as melanoma, head and neck, liver or kidney cancer. The rearrangement links TRBV7-2 to TRBJ1-2; D is uncertain. The CDR3 region is CASSLGPVNYGYTF. CDR3 DNA: TGTGCCAGCAGCTTAGGACCTGTAAACTATGGCTACACCTTC.